Listed below are T cell receptor beta chains from one sample, sequenced in a study of control samples from healthy donors and cancer patients. Profiled with immunoSEQ multiplex PCR; TCRdb holds only in-frame clones, not every one. The table has roughly 59,000 clones, under 95% seen once. The sample taken for sequencing was PBMCs. Source of these receptors: a man aged 40-49 years with colorectal cancer. CDR3s include the opening cysteine and the closing phenylalanine or tryptophan. The order of the fields is J gene, D gene, clone size, V gene, CDR3 protein, CDR3 DNA. D genes are given only for firm matches. The size entry is marked missing in some rows and otherwise reads once, few, many or a size class.

TRBJ1-5 | - | once | TRBV2 | CASSGPYQPQHF | TGTGCCAGCAGCGGTCCGTATCAGCCCCAGCATTTT
TRBJ2-6 | - | - | TRBV11-2 | CASSLAAQTSGANVLTF | TGTGCCAGCAGCTTAGCGGCGCAGACCTCTGGGGCCAACGTCCTGACTTTC
TRBJ1-2 | - | - | TRBV5-1 | CASSLSSEHYGYTF | TGCGCCAGCAGCTTGTCTAGCGAGCACTATGGCTACACCTTC
TRBJ1-3 | - | - | TRBV7-9 | CASSSMDRGNTIYF | TGTGCCAGCAGCTCCATGGACAGAGGAAACACCATATATTTT
TRBJ2-3 | - | - | TRBV5-1 | CASSLILGNPFTDTQYF | TGCGCCAGCAGCTTGATCTTGGGAAATCCATTCACAGATACGCAGTATTTT
TRBJ2-6 | - | - | TRBV30 | CAWTKGSSGANVLTF | TGTGCCTGGACGAAGGGCAGCTCTGGGGCCAACGTCCTGACTTTC
TRBJ2-5 | - | - | TRBV6-5 | CASRTGGQETQYF | TGTGCCAGCAGGACAGGCGGCCAAGAGACCCAGTACTTC
TRBJ2-7 | - | - | TRBV6-5 | CASKQGPYEQYF | TGTGCCAGCAAACAGGGCCCCTACGAGCAGTACTTC
TRBJ2-7 | TRBD2 | - | TRBV5-1 | CASSLEVSGGRSYEQYF | TGCGCCAGCAGCTTGGAAGTTAGCGGGGGGCGCTCCTACGAGCAGTACTTC
TRBJ2-3 | TRBD2 | - | TRBV6-1 | CASSGAGGGYTDTQYF | TGTGCCAGCAGTGGAGCGGGGGGAGGTTACACAGATACGCAGTATTTT
TRBJ2-5 | TRBD1 | once | TRBV4-1 | CASSQGDPYRGYQETQYF | TGCGCCAGCAGCCAAGGGGATCCCTACAGGGGTTACCAAGAGACCCAGTACTTC
TRBJ1-1 | - | - | TRBV6-5 | CASSSIGAAFF | TGTGCCAGCAGTTCGATCGGGGCAGCTTTCTTT
TRBJ1-2 | TRBD1 | - | TRBV27 | CASSSFGQAYGYTF | TGTGCCAGCAGTTCCTTCGGACAGGCCTATGGCTACACCTTC
TRBJ1-4 | - | - | TRBV9 | CASSVGIGAPNEKLFF | TGTGCCAGCAGCGTAGGGATAGGGGCCCCTAATGAAAAACTGTTTTTT
TRBJ1-6 | TRBD1 | - | TRBV6-6 | CASSTTGGDSPLHF | TGTGCCAGCAGTACTACAGGGGGCGATTCACCCCTCCACTTT
TRBJ2-5 | TRBD2 | - | TRBV9 | CASSTGGGTQETQYF | TGTGCCAGCAGTACTGGCGGGGGGACCCAAGAGACCCAGTACTTC
TRBJ1-1 | TRBD1 | - | TRBV6-5 | CASSPDRGANTEAFF | TGTGCCAGCAGCCCCGACAGGGGCGCGAACACTGAAGCTTTCTTT
TRBJ1-5 | TRBD1 | few | TRBV5-8 | CASSRGQGSQPQHF | TGTGCCAGCAGCCGCGGACAGGGTAGCCAGCCCCAGCATTTT
TRBJ2-3 | - | - | TRBV5-1 | CASTVGGHDDTQYF | TGCGCCAGCACAGTCGGCGGACACGATGATACGCAGTATTTT
TRBJ2-1 | - | - | TRBV6-1 | CASSEAGQFF | TGTGCCAGCAGTGAAGCAGGGCAGTTCTTC
TRBJ1-2 | - | - | TRBV11-2 | CASSLGDGGNYGYTF | TGTGCCAGCAGCTTAGGGGACGGGGGGAACTATGGCTACACCTTC
TRBJ1-1 | TRBD1 | - | TRBV27 | CASSSQLFKGAGGRNTEAFF | TGTGCCAGCAGTTCTCAACTATTTAAGGGCGCAGGGGGGAGGAACACTGAAGCTTTCTTT
TRBJ1-3 | - | - | TRBV11-3 | CASSLGRTGNTIYF | TGTGCCAGCAGCCTGGGACGGACTGGAAACACCATATATTTT
TRBJ1-2 | TRBD1 | - | TRBV2 | CASSEAGQGRGYTF | TGTGCCAGCAGTGAGGCAGGACAGGGCCGTGGCTACACCTTC